The following is a TCR beta chain sequence with its context. The antigen is undetermined. CDR3 length equals 12 residues. Per the germline V gene, CDR1 is DFQATT and CDR2 is SNEGSKA (reference sequence). Amplified TCR beta CDR3 regions were obtained using RNA transcripts as template. First-round RT-PCR with HTBI primers preceded a second-round multiplex PCR. MiXCR, run by TCRdb on the multiplex PCR reads, gives a single entry per CDR3 protein. There are about 550,000 distinct CDR3 sequences in the sample; 39% occur only once, and approximately 4.1% lies in the top ten. The data belong to a study of Graves' ophthalmopathy and Graves' hyperthyroidism. Whole-study results and caveats: For predicting ophthalmopathy progression, the model had 70.59% sensitivity and 72% to 75% specificity. Discriminating ophthalmopathy from stable hyperthyroidism, a 13-signature model attained a sensitivity of 85% to 90% and a specificity of about 81%.

Other autoimmune disease, uncontrolled infection, pregnancy and lactation led to exclusion. Orbital computed tomography, together with clinical symptoms, serum thyroxine, TRAb and thyroid ultrasound, was used for diagnosis. The chain employs TRBV20-1 and TRBJ2-7; D is perhaps TRBD1 (6 bases). The J call may be incorrect, as the DNA end agrees better with TRBJ2-1. Sequencing was done on a sample of peripheral blood or thyroid tissue (not recorded which). This TCR was sampled from an adult man with Graves' hyperthyroidism. This CDR3 is CSATDRAHEQFF. The CDR3 nucleotides are TGCAGTGCCACGGACAGAGCCCACGAGCAGTTCTTC.